Listed below are T cell receptor beta chains from one sample, sequenced in a study of identical twins. TCRdb ran MiXCR on the 5' RACE reads and lists one entry per CDR3 protein. The sample lists approximately 190,000 distinct CDR3 sequences, around 15% occurring once. The same data also contributed to another study, on T cells expressing NK-cell markers.

The source material was CD8+ T cells sorted from blood. The origin of the receptors is a woman aged 18-29 years in good health. The conserved cysteine and the conserved F or W are not part of the CDR3 here. A D gene is named only where the DNA matches it firmly. Only part of the rows carry a size: once, few, many, or a class if the clone is expanded.

TRBJ2-7 - TRBD1 TRBV6-5 ASSWGQTNYEQY
TRBJ2-2 - TRBD2 TRBV14 ASSQDSASGGRYTGELF
TRBJ2-5 - - TRBV5-1 ASSSTDSKETQY
TRBJ2-3 - - TRBV5-6 ASSSPVFRTV
TRBJ1-1 - TRBD1 TRBV12-3/TRBV12-4 ASSLIRGRSWNTEAF
TRBJ2-1 few TRBD2 TRBV5-1 ASSSWTSESEQF
TRBJ2-7 few - TRBV5-6 ASNWGSGEQY
TRBJ1-2 - - TRBV9 ASSVGSQVYGYT
TRBJ1-1 - - TRBV7-8 ASSLAGYKNTEAF
TRBJ2-3 few - TRBV2 ASIFGGAASTDTQY
TRBJ2-1 - TRBD2 TRBV13 ASSLGPGLGLPEQF
TRBJ2-5 few - TRBV3-1 ASSQVISGAPRAAQY
TRBJ1-1 - TRBD1 TRBV6-1 ASSLRTGVATEAF
TRBJ2-1 - TRBD1 TRBV7-9 ASSGNRDSSYNEQF
TRBJ2-1 many - TRBV12-3/TRBV12-4 ASSLPGGAGKF
TRBJ1-1 many TRBD1 TRBV6-1 ASRDRARHTEAF
TRBJ2-5 - - TRBV4-2 ASSQEGIEETQY
TRBJ2-1 few - TRBV3-1 ASSRRGSSYNEQF